This section outlines one T cell receptor (beta chain) sequence together with its context. The data belong to a study of blood T cell repertoires in COVID-19. Study context: COVID-19 samples, acute and convalescent, were from the United States, Italy and Spain. PBMCs, B-cell-depleted T cells, or T cells provided the cDNA or gDNA that made up the material.

In the original analysis: Reference gene primer amplification in the assay estimated nucleated cell counts. Sequenced by immunoSEQ multiplex PCR; TCRdb stores in-frame clones only, minus some. Clone size and the V and J calls come from that table; the DNA yielded D and trimming. Of 200,000 to 250,000 clones in the sample, 87% were seen once. Germline assignment: CDR1 LNHNV and CDR2 YYDKDF (reference sequence). With V trimmed by 1 base and J by 5 bases, 6 bases remained unmatched. The CDR3 is 16 amino acids. The chain employs TRBV15 and TRBJ2-1; TRBD1 matches 9 bases. Specimen: PBMCs or T cells enriched from blood (not recorded which). The clonotype was recovered from a man between 18 and 35 years old with acute COVID-19. CDR3 residues: CATSRGGQGFDNEQFF. DNA for the CDR3: TGTGCCACCAGCAGAGGGGGACAGGGTTTCGACAATGAGCAGTTCTTC.